The rows below give T cell receptor beta chains drawn from one sample of a study of blood T cell repertoires in COVID-19. The table came from immunoSEQ multiplex PCR; TCRdb's copy has only in-frame clones and leaves some out. The top ten hold around 25% of the sample, which has approximately 31,000 clones, 70% to 90% seen once. The sample comprised peripheral blood. The receptors shown here come from an elderly woman with active or convalescent COVID-19. Each CDR3 is given without its conserved first and last residue. Fields, in order: clone size, V gene, J gene, CDR3 protein. Expanded clones get a size class; other rows say once, few or many, or leave the size out.

clone_size: .; v_call: TRBV19; j_call: TRBJ2-5; cdr3_aa: ASSATGSGKTQY
clone_size: .; v_call: TRBV6-5; j_call: TRBJ1-5; cdr3_aa: ASSTGGVQPQH
clone_size: .; v_call: TRBV29-1; j_call: TRBJ2-4; cdr3_aa: SVVGQGGSKNIQY
clone_size: .; v_call: TRBV1; j_call: TRBJ2-6; cdr3_aa: TSSQDGGDRGPSGANVLT
clone_size: .; v_call: TRBV5-1; j_call: TRBJ2-1; cdr3_aa: ASSFVRVSYNEQF
clone_size: .; v_call: TRBV5-1; j_call: TRBJ2-2; cdr3_aa: ASSLAAGRVTGELF
clone_size: once; v_call: TRBV5-4; j_call: TRBJ2-3; cdr3_aa: ASSLEGGVTDTQY
clone_size: .; v_call: TRBV9; j_call: TRBJ2-1; cdr3_aa: ASYPLGGGTYNEQF
clone_size: .; v_call: TRBV6-4; j_call: TRBJ1-6; cdr3_aa: ASSESQGVLSPLH
clone_size: .; v_call: TRBV11-2; j_call: TRBJ1-2; cdr3_aa: ASSLNTAYGYT
clone_size: .; v_call: TRBV5-4; j_call: TRBJ2-3; cdr3_aa: ASSLRGSGVGTDTQY
clone_size: .; v_call: TRBV11-2; j_call: TRBJ1-1; cdr3_aa: ASSLRESTALNTEAF
clone_size: few; v_call: TRBV10-3; j_call: TRBJ1-4; cdr3_aa: AIRDSNEKLF
clone_size: .; v_call: TRBV7-3; j_call: TRBJ1-1; cdr3_aa: ASSLTATGNEAF
clone_size: medium-sized; v_call: TRBV4-1; j_call: TRBJ1-1; cdr3_aa: ASSFRTGLNTEAF
clone_size: .; v_call: TRBV6-5; j_call: TRBJ1-5; cdr3_aa: ASRRQGNNQPQH
clone_size: once; v_call: TRBV7-9; j_call: TRBJ2-3; cdr3_aa: ASTLGLVTDTQY
clone_size: few; v_call: TRBV6-1; j_call: TRBJ1-3; cdr3_aa: ASSEVGQGALSGNTIY
clone_size: once; v_call: TRBV19; j_call: TRBJ2-5; cdr3_aa: ASSIRSSGGRETQY
clone_size: .; v_call: TRBV5-1; j_call: TRBJ2-1; cdr3_aa: ASSLSGQGLDEQF
clone_size: .; v_call: TRBV19; j_call: TRBJ1-5; cdr3_aa: ASSQSGGIQPQH
clone_size: .; v_call: TRBV4-1; j_call: TRBJ1-3; cdr3_aa: ASSQDPRQGGNTIY
clone_size: few; v_call: TRBV2; j_call: TRBJ1-1; cdr3_aa: ASREAQTLNAEAF
clone_size: .; v_call: TRBV7-3; j_call: TRBJ1-1; cdr3_aa: ASSLSGFAMAGAF
clone_size: few; v_call: TRBV7-8; j_call: TRBJ1-1; cdr3_aa: ASSLRDSGFMNTEAF
clone_size: .; v_call: TRBV19; j_call: TRBJ1-4; cdr3_aa: ASRSQGAPNEKLF
clone_size: .; v_call: TRBV2; j_call: TRBJ1-1; cdr3_aa: ASSAGGTSEAF
clone_size: .; v_call: TRBV24-1; j_call: TRBJ2-2; cdr3_aa: ATKSGQGGNTGELF
clone_size: .; v_call: TRBV3-1/TRBV3-2; j_call: TRBJ2-3; cdr3_aa: ASSQGPSGTDTQY
clone_size: .; v_call: TRBV10-1; j_call: TRBJ1-1; cdr3_aa: ASSELSIVNTEAF
clone_size: .; v_call: TRBV6-5; j_call: TRBJ1-1; cdr3_aa: ASSRRGNTEAF